These 15 T cell receptor beta chains originate from one sample sequenced in a study of T cells after posttransplantation cyclophosphamide. Sequenced by immunoSEQ multiplex PCR; TCRdb stores in-frame clones only, minus some. Seen here are under 35,000 clones, about 90% observed once, and the top ten hold approximately 0.25%. Cells defined as naive were viable CD3+CD4+ or CD3+CD8+ and CCR7+CD45RA+CD45RO-CD95-CD27+CD28+. What was sequenced was naive CD4+ T cells sorted from PBMCs. The source of these receptors is a woman aged 55-69 years in good health, CMV-negative, and a related stem cell transplant donor.

This chain joins TRBV27 and TRBJ2-1; TRBD2 aligns across 10 bases. Germline values: CDR1 MNHEY, CDR2 SMNVEV (reference sequence). J lost 8 bases, V lost 2 bases, and 6 bases had no gene match. This CDR3 has 15 residues. The chain's CDR3 is CASSLGSGRFDEQFF. Written as DNA, the CDR3 is TGTGCCAGCAGTTTAGGTAGCGGGAGGTTCGATGAGCAGTTCTTC.

The rearrangement uses TRBV6-5 and TRBJ2-7; 7 nucleotides agree with TRBD2. This CDR3 region has 15 residues. The V gene end was trimmed by 4 bases and the J gene end by 1 base; junction bases not matched to a gene: 7. Per germline, CDR1 MNHEY and CDR2 SVGAGI. The CDR3 nucleotides read TGTGCCAGCAGTTCCGGAGCGGGGCGATCCTACGAGCAGTACTTC. Its protein is CASSSGAGRSYEQYF.

The chain joins TRBV19 to TRBJ2-2; 7 bases match TRBD1. Germline loops: CDR1 LNHDA, CDR2 SQIVND (reference sequence). Losses at the gene ends were 4 bases for V and 4 bases for J; bases not matched to a gene: 6. The CDR3 runs to 15 residues. The CDR3 loop reads CASSKRGQGTGELFF. The CDR3 DNA reads as TGTGCCAGTAGTAAGAGGGGGCAGGGCACCGGGGAGCTGTTTTTT.

The rearrangement links TRBV5-8 to TRBJ2-7, with TRBD1 matching over 7 bases. In germline, CDR1 is SGHTS, CDR2 YDEGEE. V trimming: 2 bases; J trimming: 2 bases; junction bases outside the gene matches: 4. The CDR3 runs to 14 residues. The CDR3 DNA sequence: TGTGCCAGCAGCTTTGGACAGGATGCCTACGAGCAGTACTTC. Translation gives CASSFGQDAYEQYF.

This chain joins TRBV4-2 and TRBJ2-7; 7 bases are shared with TRBD1. V lost 2 bases and J lost 3; bases outside the gene matches: 10. Germline CDR1 reads LGHNA; CDR2 reads YNFKEQ. CDR3 length: 16 residues. CDR3: CASSQFAGDRDYEQYF. The CDR3 bases are TGTGCCAGCAGCCAATTCGCCGGGGACAGAGACTACGAGCAGTACTTC.

V usage is TRBV5-5 and J usage is TRBJ2-1, with 8 positions matching TRBD1. With 4 bases clipped from V and 4 bases from J, the junction kept 1 base outside the gene matches. The CDR3 loop spans 13 amino acids. The V gene's germline CDR1 is SGHKS and CDR2 YYEKEE (reference sequence). Here the CDR3 reads CASSGDRYNEQFF. CDR3 sequence (DNA): TGTGCCAGCAGCGGGGACAGGTACAATGAGCAGTTCTTC.

This clone was observed a few times. This chain links TRBV5-6 with TRBJ2-7; possibly TRBD2 for D (6 bases). The V end was cut by 3 bases, the J end by 0 bases, with 16 bases between. The CDR3 covers 16 residues. Germline lookup yields CDR1 SGHDT and CDR2 YYEEEE. The CDR3 DNA sequence: TGTGCCAGCAGCTCCCGGGGTAGCGGTTTCTCCTACGAGCAGTACTTC. This sequence encodes CASSSRGSGFSYEQYF.

The gene calls are TRBV29-1 and TRBJ1-2; no definite D call. Trimming removed 3 bases at V and 4 bases at J, with 9 bases between. Germline V gene lookup returns CDR1 SQVTM and CDR2 ANQGSEA. The CDR3 consists of 12 residues. The DNA for the CDR3 is TGCAGCGTTGAGGAAAGGAGCTATGGCTACACCTTC. This gives the protein CSVEERSYGYTF.

V is TRBV28 and J is TRBJ1-2; D gene uncertain. The CDR3 extends over 13 amino acids. Germline V gene sequence: CDR1 MDHEN, CDR2 SYDVKM. The V end was cut by 2 bases, the J end by 4 bases, with 8 bases between. The DNA for the CDR3 is TGTGCCAGCAGTTTAGTAACGAGCTATGGCTACACCTTC. Translating it yields CASSLVTSYGYTF.

The gene calls are TRBV4-3 and TRBJ2-1, with a possible D match to TRBD2 (6 bases). Germline V gives CDR1 LGHNA, CDR2 YSLEER. The CDR3 is 16 amino acids. Trimming pared 0 bases from V and 5 bases from J, leaving 14 bases between. CDR3 in amino acids: CASSQEAAGHHNEQFF. CDR3 bases: TGCGCCAGCAGCCAAGAAGCAGCGGGCCATCACAATGAGCAGTTCTTC.

J is TRBJ2-7 and V is TRBV6-5; the D is unclear. Looked up from germline, CDR1 is MNHEY and CDR2 is SVGAGI. The CDR3 length is 13 residues. The V gene lost 0 bases and the J gene lost 4 bases, with 7 bases spanning the gap. The chain's CDR3 is CASSYSNWYEQYF. As DNA, the CDR3 is TGTGCCAGCAGTTACTCGAACTGGTACGAGCAGTACTTC.

The rearrangement uses TRBV29-1 and TRBJ1-1; tentative D call: TRBD1 (6 bases). This CDR3 comprises 12 residues. Germline values: CDR1 SQVTM, CDR2 ANQGSEA. CDR3 bases: TGCAGTGGGGGCCGGGGGAACACTGAAGCTTTCTTT. This gives the protein CSGGRGNTEAFF. The full variable domain, its missing parts supplied by reference TRBV29-1 and TRBJ1-1, is SAVISQKPSRDICQRGTSLTIQCQVDSQVTMMFWYRQQPGQSLTLIATANQGSEATYESGFVIDKFPISRPNLTFSTLTVSNMSPEDSSIYLCSGGRGNTEAFFGQGTRLTVV.

V usage is TRBV11-3 and J usage is TRBJ2-3; D unclear. Germline V lookup: CDR1 SGHNT, CDR2 YENEEA. The CDR3 runs to 14 residues. Trimming cost V 3 bases and J 0 bases, with 7 bases left between them. The CDR3 DNA reads TGTGCCAGCAGCTTCCTCGGGAGCACAGATACGCAGTATTTT. Protein: CASSFLGSTDTQYF.

The chain employs TRBV19 and TRBJ2-5, with 7 bases matching TRBD2. TRBJ2-7 explains the end of the DNA better; the J call may be wrong. This CDR3 contains 15 residues. Germline CDR1 reads LNHDA; CDR2 reads SQIVND (reference sequence). This CDR3 is CASRSIGEGTYEQYF. CDR3 DNA: TGTGCCAGTAGATCGATTGGGGAGGGCACCTACGAGCAGTACTTC.

The V and J genes are TRBV28 and TRBJ1-4; TRBD1 aligns across 8 bases. The V gene end was trimmed by 5 bases and the J gene end by 8 bases; junction bases not matched to a gene: 10. The CDR3 is made up of 15 amino acids. CDR1 MDHEN and CDR2 SYDVKM come from the germline V gene. The CDR3 DNA reads TGTGCCAGCAGTACCTCGACAGGGGCCGGAGAAAAACTGTTTTTT. Its translation: CASSTSTGAGEKLFF. The variable domain in full, completed from reference TRBV28 and TRBJ1-4, reads DVKVTQSSRYLVKRTGEKVFLECVQDMDHENMFWYRQDPGLGLRLIYFSYDVKMKEKGDIPEGYSVSREKKERFSLILESASTNQTSMYLCASSTSTGAGEKLFFGSGTQLSVL.